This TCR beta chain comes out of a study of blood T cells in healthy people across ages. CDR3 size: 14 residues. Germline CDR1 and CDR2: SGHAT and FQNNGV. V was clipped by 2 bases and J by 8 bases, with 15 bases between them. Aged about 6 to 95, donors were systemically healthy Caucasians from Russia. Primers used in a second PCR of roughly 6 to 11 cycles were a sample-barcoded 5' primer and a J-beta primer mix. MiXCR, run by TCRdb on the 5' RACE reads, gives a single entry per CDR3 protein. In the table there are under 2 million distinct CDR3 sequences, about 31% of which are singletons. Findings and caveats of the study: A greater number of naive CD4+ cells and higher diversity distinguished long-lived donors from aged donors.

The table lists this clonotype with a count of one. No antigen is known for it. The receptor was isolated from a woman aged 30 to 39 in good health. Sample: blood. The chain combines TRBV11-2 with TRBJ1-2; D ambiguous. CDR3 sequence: CASSLWSGAYGYTF. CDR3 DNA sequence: TGTGCCAGCAGCTTATGGAGCGGTGCGTACGGCTACACCTTC.